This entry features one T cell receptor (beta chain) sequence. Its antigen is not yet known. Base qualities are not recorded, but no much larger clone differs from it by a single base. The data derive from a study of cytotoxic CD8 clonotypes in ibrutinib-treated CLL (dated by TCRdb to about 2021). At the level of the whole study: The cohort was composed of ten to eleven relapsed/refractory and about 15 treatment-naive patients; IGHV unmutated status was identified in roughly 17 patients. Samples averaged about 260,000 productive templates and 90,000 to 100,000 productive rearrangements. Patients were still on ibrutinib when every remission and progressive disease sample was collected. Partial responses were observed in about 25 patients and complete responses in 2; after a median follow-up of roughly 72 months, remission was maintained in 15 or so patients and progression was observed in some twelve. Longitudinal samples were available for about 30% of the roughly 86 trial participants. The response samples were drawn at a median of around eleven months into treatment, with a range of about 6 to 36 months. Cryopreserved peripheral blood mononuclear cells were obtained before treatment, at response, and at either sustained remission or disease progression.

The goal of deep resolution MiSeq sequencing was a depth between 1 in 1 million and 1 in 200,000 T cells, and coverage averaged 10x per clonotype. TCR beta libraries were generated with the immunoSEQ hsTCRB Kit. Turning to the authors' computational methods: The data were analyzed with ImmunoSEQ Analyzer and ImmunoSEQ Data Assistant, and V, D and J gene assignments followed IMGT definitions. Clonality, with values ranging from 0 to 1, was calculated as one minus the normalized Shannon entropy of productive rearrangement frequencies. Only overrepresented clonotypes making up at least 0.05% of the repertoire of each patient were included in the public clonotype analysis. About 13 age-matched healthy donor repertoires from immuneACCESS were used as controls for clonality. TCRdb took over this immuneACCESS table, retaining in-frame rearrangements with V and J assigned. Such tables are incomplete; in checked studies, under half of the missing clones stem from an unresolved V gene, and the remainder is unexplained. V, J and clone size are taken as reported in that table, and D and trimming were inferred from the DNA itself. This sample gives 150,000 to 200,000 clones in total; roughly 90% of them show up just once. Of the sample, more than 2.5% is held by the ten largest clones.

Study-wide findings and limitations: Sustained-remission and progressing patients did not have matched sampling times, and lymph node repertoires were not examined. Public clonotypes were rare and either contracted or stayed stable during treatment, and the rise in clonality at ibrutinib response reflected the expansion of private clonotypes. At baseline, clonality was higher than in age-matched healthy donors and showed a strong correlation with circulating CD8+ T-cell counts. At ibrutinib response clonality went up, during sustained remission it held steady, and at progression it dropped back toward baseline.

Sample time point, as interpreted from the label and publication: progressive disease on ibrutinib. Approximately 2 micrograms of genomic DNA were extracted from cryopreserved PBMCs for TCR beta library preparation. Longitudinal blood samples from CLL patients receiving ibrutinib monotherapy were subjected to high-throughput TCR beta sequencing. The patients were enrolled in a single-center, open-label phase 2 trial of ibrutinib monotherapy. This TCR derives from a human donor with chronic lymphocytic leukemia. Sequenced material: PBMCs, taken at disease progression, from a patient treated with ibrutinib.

The sequenced DNA is TGTGCCAGCAGTCGCGGGAGAGCAGCCTACAATGAGCAGTTCTTC. It translates to CASSRGRAAYNEQFF. This chain joins TRBV25-1 to TRBJ2-1, and 7 bases in between align with TRBD2. For this chain, trimming is 5 bases at the V end and 2 bases at the J end, and the number of junction bases without a gene match is 6. CDR1 and CDR2 are read off the germline V gene as MGHDK and SYGVNS. From cysteine to phenylalanine, the CDR3 is 15 amino acids long. Solely the CDR3 DNA is kept, with 45 bases framed from the first base.